This T cell receptor beta chain stems from a study of T-cell reconstitution after alpha-beta-depleted transplantation in children. Overall study results and limits: A year had passed since transplant, and T-cell counts and diversity by then came mostly from newly produced T cells. Expanded graft clones numbering several hundred reportedly gave rise to alpha-beta T cells about two months after transplant.

The TCRbeta library incorporated unique molecular identifiers. TCRdb reprocessed the PCR reads via MiXCR and lists one record per CDR3 protein. This sample has a few hundred thousand distinct CDR3 sequences, with about a sixth found just once. The CDR3 has 16 residues. Losses at the gene ends were 5 bases for V and 4 bases for J; bases not matched to a gene: 13. Germline V lookup: CDR1 SGHTA, CDR2 FQGNSA. Turning to this clonotype: Its target is not known.

The sample consisted of PBMCs, mostly from graft donor cells, taken 360 days after TCRalphabeta/CD19-depleted stem cell transplant. The source is a boy younger than two who had a stem cell transplant for Wiskott-Aldrich syndrome, so the T cells may come from the graft donor. The chain carries TRBV7-2 and TRBJ2-5, with 7 bases aligning to TRBD1. CDR3 protein: CASSPKGQPQRETQYF. CDR3 sequence (DNA): TGTGCCAGCAGCCCGAAGGGACAGCCCCAGAGAGAGACCCAGTACTTC.